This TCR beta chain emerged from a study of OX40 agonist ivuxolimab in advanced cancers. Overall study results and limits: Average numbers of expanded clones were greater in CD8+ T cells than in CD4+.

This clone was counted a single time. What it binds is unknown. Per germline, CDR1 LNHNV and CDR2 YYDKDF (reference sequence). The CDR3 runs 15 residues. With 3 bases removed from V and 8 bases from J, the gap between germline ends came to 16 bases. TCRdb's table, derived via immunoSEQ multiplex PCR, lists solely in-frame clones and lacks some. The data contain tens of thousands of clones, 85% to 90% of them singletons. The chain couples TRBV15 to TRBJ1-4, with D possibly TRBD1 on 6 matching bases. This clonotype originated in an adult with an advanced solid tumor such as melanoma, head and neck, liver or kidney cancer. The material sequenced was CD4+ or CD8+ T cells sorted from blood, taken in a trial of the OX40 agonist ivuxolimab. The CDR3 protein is CATSSGDRSGEKLFF. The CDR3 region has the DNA TGTGCCACCAGCAGTGGAGACAGGTCGGGGGAAAAACTGTTTTTT. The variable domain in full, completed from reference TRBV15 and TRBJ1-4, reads DAMVIQNPRYQVTQFGKPVTLSCSQTLNHNVMYWYQQKSSQAPKLLFHYYDKDFNNEADTPDNFQSRRPNTSFCFLDIRSPGLGDTAMYLCATSSGDRSGEKLFFGSGTQLSVL.